This T cell receptor (beta chain) was identified during a study of CD8 T cells in ankylosing spondylitis. Whole-study results and caveats: Several highly homologous variants made up a TCR beta motif, and this motif appeared characteristic of ankylosing spondylitis blood. Reportedly, matched ankylosing spondylitis synovial fluid was significantly enriched for disease-linked clones. Several of the motif variants were reported before in synovial fluid and blood from reactive arthritis.

V lost 8 bases, J lost 0 bases, and 4 bases lay in between. This CDR3 comprises 11 residues. Germline V CDR1 and CDR2: SNHLY, FYNNEI. The TCR beta libraries were generated through quantitative 5'-RACE incorporating molecular barcodes. Each CDR3 protein is one row after TCRdb ran MiXCR on the 5' RACE reads. The data show around 770,000 distinct CDR3 sequences, 15% to 20% seen once. In regard to this clonotype: Its specificity is not known.

Sequenced input: blood, either unsorted or a sorted T cell fraction (not recorded which). V is TRBV2 and J is TRBJ1-1; no definite D call. The TCR comes from a male donor with ankylosing spondylitis. CDR3 DNA: TGTGCCAGCGCTGTGAACACTGAAGCTTTCTTT. It yields the protein CASAVNTEAFF.